This T cell receptor (beta chain) was identified in a study of identical twins. Template switching supplied a universal primer site; unique molecular identifiers were carried on the cDNA. MiXCR was run by TCRdb on the 5' RACE reads, yielding one entry per CDR3 protein. Found here are under 300,000 distinct CDR3 sequences, over 11% of them singletons; the top ten hold approximately 8.8%. The length of the CDR3 is 13 residues. CDR1 and CDR2 (germline): DFQATT, SNEGSKA (reference sequence). Between the trimmed V and J ends, which lost 8 bases and 4 bases, there was a span of 16 bases. The material sequenced was memory (CD45RO+) T cells sorted from blood. The chain uses TRBV20-1 and TRBJ2-3, with a tentative D call TRBD1 (7 bases). The receptor was derived from a woman under 30 in good health. The CDR3 DNA reads TGCAGTCTCAACAGGGGCGGGGCAGATACGCAGTATTTT. Amino acid sequence: CSLNRGGADTQYF.